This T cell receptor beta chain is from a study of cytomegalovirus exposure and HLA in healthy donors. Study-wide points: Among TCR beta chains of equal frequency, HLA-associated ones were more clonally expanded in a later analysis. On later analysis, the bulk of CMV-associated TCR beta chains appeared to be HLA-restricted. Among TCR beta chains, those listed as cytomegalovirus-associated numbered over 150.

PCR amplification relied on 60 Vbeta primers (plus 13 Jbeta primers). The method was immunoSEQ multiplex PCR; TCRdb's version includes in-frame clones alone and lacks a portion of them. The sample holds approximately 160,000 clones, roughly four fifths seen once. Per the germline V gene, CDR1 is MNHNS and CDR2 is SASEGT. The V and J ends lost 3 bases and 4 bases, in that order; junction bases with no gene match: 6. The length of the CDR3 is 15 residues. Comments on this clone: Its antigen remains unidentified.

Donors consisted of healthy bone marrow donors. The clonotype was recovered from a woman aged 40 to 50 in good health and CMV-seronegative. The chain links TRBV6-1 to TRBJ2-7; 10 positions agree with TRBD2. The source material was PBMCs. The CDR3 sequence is CASSEFLAGAYEQYF. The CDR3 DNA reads TGTGCCAGCAGTGAGTTCCTAGCGGGAGCTTACGAGCAGTACTTC.